This T cell receptor (beta chain) was captured in a study of blood T cell repertoires in COVID-19. In the study overall: Some COVID-19 samples were acute and others convalescent; all came from the United States, Italy and Spain. The cDNA or gDNA used as material had been derived from T cells, B-cell-depleted T cells, or PBMCs.

In the authors' workflow: Scientists estimated how many nucleated cells there were by amplifying reference gene primers. Using immunoSEQ multiplex PCR, the repertoire was profiled, and TCRdb retains in-frame clones only, with some absent. V and J calls and clone size are as listed in that table; D and trimming were resolved from the DNA. This sample has 45,000 to 55,000 clones, with over 80% found just once. V was shortened by 6 bases and J by 2 bases, with 15 bases between the two germline ends. The CDR3 totals 15 residues. Germline CDR1 is MNHEY and CDR2 is SVGEGT. The chain uses TRBV6-2 or TRBV6-3 and TRBJ2-3, with no clear D. This TCR was recovered from a man aged 55 to 70 with active COVID-19. Material: peripheral blood. This CDR3 reads CASSRPGSVTDTQYF. CDR3 in DNA: TGTGCCAGCAGCCGACCGGGTTCGGTCACAGATACGCAGTATTTT.